The 14 T cell receptor beta chains below all came from one sample that was sequenced in a study of T cells expressing NK-cell markers. TCRdb reprocessed the 5' RACE reads, with one entry per CDR3 protein and no DNA. The table gives 450,000 to 600,000 distinct CDR3 sequences; the top ten clones make up approximately 3.6% of it. What was sequenced was blood T cells: a sorted CD56 or NKG2C T cell subset, CD4+ or CD8+ T cells, or bulk PBMC T cells (not recorded which). Receptor source: a man aged 18 to 30 in good health.

The gene calls are TRBV20-1 and TRBJ1-2; there is no DNA to check the TCRdb D call of TRBD1. Looked up from germline, CDR1 is DFQATT and CDR2 is SNEGSKA (reference sequence). The CDR3 consists of 15 residues. The CDR3 spells CSAPRMGSWNYGYTF.

This chain joins TRBV15 and TRBJ2-5; TCRdb designates TRBD2, a call that cannot be tested without DNA. Germline CDR1 reads LNHNV; CDR2 reads YYDKDF (reference sequence). The CDR3 extends over 16 amino acids. This chain's CDR3 is CATSRSARLAGPTQYF.

The chain has TRBV10-3 and TRBJ2-2; there is no DNA to check the TCRdb D call of TRBD1. CDR3 length: 15 amino acids. Germline values: CDR1 ENHRY, CDR2 SYGVKD. CDR3 sequence: CAISDVRGDTGELFF.

This sequence joins TRBV6-5 and TRBJ1-6; the D call from TCRdb, TRBD1, cannot be confirmed without DNA. Germline CDR1 is MNHEY and CDR2 is SVGAGI. The CDR3 has 16 amino acids. Here the CDR3 reads CASSWTGTEIISPLHF.

The rearrangement joins TRBV7-8 to TRBJ1-6. The germline V gene has CDR1 SGHVS and CDR2 FQNEAQ. There are 13 residues in the CDR3. The chain's CDR3 is CASSLARFAPLHF.

This rearrangement joins TRBV6-1 to TRBJ2-1; TCRdb returns TRBD2, unconfirmable since there is no DNA. CDR1 is MNHNS and CDR2 is SASEGT in the germline V gene. The CDR3 consists of 16 residues. The CDR3 reads CASSLIGGWPYNEQFF.

The rearrangement joins TRBV7-2 to TRBJ2-1; TCRdb reports TRBD1, a call that lacks DNA to check it against. The CDR3 totals 14 residues. The germline V gene has CDR1 SGHTA and CDR2 FQGNSA. CDR3 residues: CASSSYGGTNEQFF.

The genes are TRBV19 and TRBJ1-5; with no DNA, the TCRdb D assignment of TRBD1 cannot be verified. The germline gives CDR1 LNHDA, CDR2 SQIVND (reference sequence). The CDR3 loop spans 14 amino acids. CDR3 loop: CASSIQGFGQPQHF.

J is TRBJ2-1 and V is TRBV10-3; TCRdb names TRBD1, which stays unverified in the absence of DNA. CDR1 ENHRY and CDR2 SYGVKD come from the germline V gene. This CDR3 contains 15 residues. The CDR3 loop is CAISESGDRYNEQFF.

This chain connects TRBV5-1 to TRBJ2-5; TCRdb reports TRBD2, a call that lacks DNA to check it against. The CDR3 length is 13 residues. Germline CDR1 SGHRS, CDR2 YFSETQ. Here the CDR3 reads CASSLAAREGQYF.

CDR3 amino acids: CASIPTRNTEAFF. The V gene is TRBV6-1, the J gene TRBJ1-1. The CDR3 totals 13 residues. Germline loops: CDR1 MNHNS, CDR2 SASEGT.

The chain is built from TRBV25-1 and TRBJ1-1; the D call of TRBD1 rests on TCRdb alone, since no DNA is present to check it. The CDR3 length is 15 residues. Germline V gene lookup returns CDR1 MGHDK and CDR2 SYGVNS. CDR3 in amino acids: CASSDPRTGNTEAFF.

The chain recombines TRBV6-2 or TRBV6-3 with TRBJ2-5; TCRdb outputs TRBD2, but without DNA this stays unchecked. The CDR3 contains 16 residues. In germline, CDR1 is MNHEY, CDR2 SVGEGT. CDR3 in amino acids: CASSFSGSGYQETQYF.

The CDR3: CATSRDSGPETQYF. This chain joins TRBV15 and TRBJ2-5; TCRdb lists TRBD2, though no DNA is available to test this call. The CDR3 is made up of 14 amino acids. Germline V gene lookup returns CDR1 LNHNV and CDR2 YYDKDF (reference sequence).